The clone carrying this T cell receptor beta chain was found a few times. Its cognate antigen is unknown. The PCR used 60 Vbeta and 13 Jbeta primers. The repertoire was sequenced with immunoSEQ multiplex PCR; TCRdb's copy has only in-frame clones and lacks some. The sample holds about 94,000 clones; over 60% are singletons and the top ten take 3% to 4%. The trim removed 4 bases at V and 4 bases at J, leaving 9 bases unmatched. The germline V gene encodes CDR1 MNHNS and CDR2 SASEGT. The CDR3 runs to 16 residues. The source of the sample is a study of cytomegalovirus exposure and HLA in healthy donors. For the study at large: As released early, the data held 80 million to 90 million unique TCRs from HLA-typed donors.

Broader study findings: Common viral pathogens (according to a later analysis) appeared linked to several of the most significant clusters. Clonal expansion, a later analysis showed, was greater in HLA-associated TCR beta chains than in equally common others. When a later analysis was performed, an Asian-associated ancestry cluster reportedly had fewer N-insertions than the roughly 690-donor mean.

This TCR came from a young man in good health and CMV-seronegative. V gene TRBV6-1 combines with J gene TRBJ2-1, with 8 positions matching TRBD2. Input material: PBMCs. CDR3 sequence: CASSGPRTSFYNEQFF. The CDR3 coding sequence is TGTGCCAGCAGTGGTCCCCGGACTAGCTTTTACAATGAGCAGTTCTTC.